This TCR beta chain emerged from a study of glioma-infiltrating T cells. Study conclusions and caveats: Tissue and blood shared very few CDR3 sequences. Gliomas, especially low-grade, showed above-expected tissue-blood divergence; non-neoplastic patients showed below.

This clonotype was seen many times. Its antigen remains unidentified. This CDR3 region has 15 residues. V lost 7 bases to trimming and J lost 10 bases, with 23 bases between them. CDR1 and CDR2 (germline): MNHNS, SASEGT. The iRepertoire nested amplicon-rescue multiplex PCR amplified TCR alpha and beta CDR3s from RNA. Input was about 85-450 ng of tissue mRNA or PBMC total RNA. One entry per CDR3 protein, called by TCRdb with MiXCR from the multiplex PCR reads. The top ten hold under 45% of the sample, which has about 110,000 distinct CDR3 sequences, about 25% seen once. The chain combines TRBV6-1 with TRBJ2-1; either TRBD1 or TRBD2 may supply D (5 bases each). The sample comprised glioma tissue, nonneoplastic brain tissue, or PBMCs (not recorded which). This TCR was recovered from a human donor with low-grade glioma or glioblastoma, undergoing nonglioma brain surgery, or in good health (not recorded which). CDR3 nucleotide sequence: TGTGCCAGCACCCCTCGCCCGGGGCGCGCGGACGAGCAGTTCTTC. Residues: CASTPRPGRADEQFF.